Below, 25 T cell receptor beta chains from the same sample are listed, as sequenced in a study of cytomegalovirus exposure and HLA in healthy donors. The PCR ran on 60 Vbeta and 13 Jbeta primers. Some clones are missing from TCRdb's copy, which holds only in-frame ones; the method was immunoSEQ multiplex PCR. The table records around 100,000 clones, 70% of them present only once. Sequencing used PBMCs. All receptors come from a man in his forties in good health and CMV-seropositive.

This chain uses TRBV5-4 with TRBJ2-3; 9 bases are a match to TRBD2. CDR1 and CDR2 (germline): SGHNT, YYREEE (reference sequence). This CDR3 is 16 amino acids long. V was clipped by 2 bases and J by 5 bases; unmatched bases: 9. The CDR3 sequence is CASSLPVASGKDTQYF. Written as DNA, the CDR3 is TGTGCCAGCAGCTTACCAGTGGCTAGCGGGAAAGATACGCAGTATTTT.

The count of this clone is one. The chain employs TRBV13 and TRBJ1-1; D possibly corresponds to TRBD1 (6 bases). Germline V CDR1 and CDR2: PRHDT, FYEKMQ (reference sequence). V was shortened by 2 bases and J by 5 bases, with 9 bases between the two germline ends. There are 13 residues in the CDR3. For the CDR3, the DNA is TGTGCCAGCAGCTTATTAAGGGGGACTGAAGCTTTCTTT. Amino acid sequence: CASSLLRGTEAFF.

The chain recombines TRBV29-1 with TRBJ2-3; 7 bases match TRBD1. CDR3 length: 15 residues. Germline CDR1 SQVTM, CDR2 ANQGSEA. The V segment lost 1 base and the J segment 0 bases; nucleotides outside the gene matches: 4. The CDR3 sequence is CSVEGQGVSTDTQYF. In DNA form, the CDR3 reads TGCAGCGTTGAAGGCCAGGGGGTTAGCACAGATACGCAGTATTTT.

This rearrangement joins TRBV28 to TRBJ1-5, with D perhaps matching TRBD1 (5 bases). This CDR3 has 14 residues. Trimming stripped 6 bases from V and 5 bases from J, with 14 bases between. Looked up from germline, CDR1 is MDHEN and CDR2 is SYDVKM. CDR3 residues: CASRRDSRYQPQHF. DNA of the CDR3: TGTGCCAGCAGGAGAGACAGTAGGTATCAGCCCCAGCATTTT.

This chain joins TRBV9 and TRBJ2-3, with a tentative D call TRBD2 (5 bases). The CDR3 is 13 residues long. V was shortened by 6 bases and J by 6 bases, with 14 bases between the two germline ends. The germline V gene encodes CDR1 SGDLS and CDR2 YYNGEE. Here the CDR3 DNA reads TGTGCCAGCAATCCGGCTCCGGGGGATACGCAGTATTTT. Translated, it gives CASNPAPGDTQYF.

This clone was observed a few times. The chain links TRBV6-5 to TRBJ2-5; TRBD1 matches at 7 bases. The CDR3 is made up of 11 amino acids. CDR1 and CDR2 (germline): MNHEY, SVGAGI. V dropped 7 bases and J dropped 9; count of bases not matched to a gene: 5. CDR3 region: CASTTGDAQYF. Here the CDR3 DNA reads TGTGCCAGCACAACAGGGGACGCCCAGTACTTC.

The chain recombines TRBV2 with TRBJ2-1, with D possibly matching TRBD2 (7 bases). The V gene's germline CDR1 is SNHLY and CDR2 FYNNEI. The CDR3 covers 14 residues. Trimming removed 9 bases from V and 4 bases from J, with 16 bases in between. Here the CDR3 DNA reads TGTGCCAGTGAGGGGGGGAGAGTTTACAATGAGCAGTTCTTC. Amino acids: CASEGGRVYNEQFF.

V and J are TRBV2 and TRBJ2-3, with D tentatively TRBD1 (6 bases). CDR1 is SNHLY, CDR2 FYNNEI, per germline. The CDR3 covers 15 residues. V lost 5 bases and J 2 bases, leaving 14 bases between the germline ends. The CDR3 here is CASSQGSFYTDTQYF. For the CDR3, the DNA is TGTGCCAGCAGTCAGGGGTCTTTTTACACAGATACGCAGTATTTT. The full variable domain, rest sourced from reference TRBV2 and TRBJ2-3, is EPEVTQTPSHQVTQMGQEVILRCVPISNHLYFYWYRQILGQKVEFLVSFYNNEISEKSEIFDDQFSVERPDGSNFTLKIRSTKLEDSAMYFCASSQGSFYTDTQYFGPGTRLTVL.

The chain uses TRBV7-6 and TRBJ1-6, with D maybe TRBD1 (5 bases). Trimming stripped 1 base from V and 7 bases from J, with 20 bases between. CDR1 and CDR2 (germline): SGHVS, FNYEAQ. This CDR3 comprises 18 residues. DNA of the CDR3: TGTGCCAGCAGCTTAGTAAGCAGGGCCCCGAAGGTGAATTCACCCCTCCACTTT. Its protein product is CASSLVSRAPKVNSPLHF. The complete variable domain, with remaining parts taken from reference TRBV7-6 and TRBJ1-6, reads GAGVSQSPRYKVTKRGQDVALRCDPISGHVSLYWYRQALGQGPEFLTYFNYEAQQDKSGLPNDRFSAERPEGSISTLTIQRTEQRDSAMYRCASSLVSRAPKVNSPLHFGNGTRLTVT.

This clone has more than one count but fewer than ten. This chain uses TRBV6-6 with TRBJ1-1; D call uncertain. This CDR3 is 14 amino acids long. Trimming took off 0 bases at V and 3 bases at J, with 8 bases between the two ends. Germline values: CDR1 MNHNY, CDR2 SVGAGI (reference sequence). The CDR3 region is CASSYSTRDTEAFF. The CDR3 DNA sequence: TGTGCCAGCAGTTACTCGACCCGGGACACTGAAGCTTTCTTT.

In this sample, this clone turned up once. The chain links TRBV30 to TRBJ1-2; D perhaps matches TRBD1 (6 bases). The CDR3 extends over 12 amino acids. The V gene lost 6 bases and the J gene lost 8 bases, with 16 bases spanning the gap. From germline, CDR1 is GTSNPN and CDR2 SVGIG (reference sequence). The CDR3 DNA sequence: TGTGCCTGCTCCACAGGGCCGGAGGGCTACACCTTC. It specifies CACSTGPEGYTF.

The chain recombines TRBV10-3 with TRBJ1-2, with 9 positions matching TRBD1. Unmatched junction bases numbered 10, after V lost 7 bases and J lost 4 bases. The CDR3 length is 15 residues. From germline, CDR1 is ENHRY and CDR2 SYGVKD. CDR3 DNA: TGTGCCATCACCCCCGACAGGGGGTTAAGCTATGGCTACACCTTC. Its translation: CAITPDRGLSYGYTF.

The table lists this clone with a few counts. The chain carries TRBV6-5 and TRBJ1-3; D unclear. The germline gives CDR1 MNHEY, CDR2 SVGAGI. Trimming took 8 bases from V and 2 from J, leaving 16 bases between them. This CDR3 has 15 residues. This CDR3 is CASRRGQNPGNTIYF. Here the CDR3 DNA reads TGTGCCAGCCGACGAGGGCAGAATCCTGGAAACACCATATATTTT.

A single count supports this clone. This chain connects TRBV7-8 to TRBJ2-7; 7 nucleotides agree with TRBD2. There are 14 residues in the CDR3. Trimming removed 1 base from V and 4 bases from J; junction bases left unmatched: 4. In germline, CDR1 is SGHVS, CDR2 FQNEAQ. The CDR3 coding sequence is TGTGCCAGCAGCTTAGGGGCTAGCGGTTACGAGCAGTACGTC. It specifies CASSLGASGYEQYV.

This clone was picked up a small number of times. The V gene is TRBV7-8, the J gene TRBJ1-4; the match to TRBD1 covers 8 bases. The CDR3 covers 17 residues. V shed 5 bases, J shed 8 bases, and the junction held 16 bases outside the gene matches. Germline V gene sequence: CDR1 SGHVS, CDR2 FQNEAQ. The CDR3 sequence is CASSGIGPDRGGEKLFF. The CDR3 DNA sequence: TGTGCCAGCAGCGGTATTGGCCCTGACAGGGGAGGAGAAAAACTGTTTTTT.

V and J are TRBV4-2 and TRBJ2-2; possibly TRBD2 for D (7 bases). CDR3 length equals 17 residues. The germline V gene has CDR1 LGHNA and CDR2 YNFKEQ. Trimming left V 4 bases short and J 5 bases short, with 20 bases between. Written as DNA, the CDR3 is TGTGCCAGCAGCCGCTCATGGGGGGGGGCGGAAACCGGGGAGCTGTTTTTT. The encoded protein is CASSRSWGGAETGELFF.

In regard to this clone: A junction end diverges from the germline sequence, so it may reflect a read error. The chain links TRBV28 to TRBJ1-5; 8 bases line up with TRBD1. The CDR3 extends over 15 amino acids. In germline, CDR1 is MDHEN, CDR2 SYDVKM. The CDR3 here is CASSFYSGGDQPQNF. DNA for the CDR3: TGTGCCAGCAGTTTTTACTCAGGGGGCGATCAGCCCCAGAATTTT.

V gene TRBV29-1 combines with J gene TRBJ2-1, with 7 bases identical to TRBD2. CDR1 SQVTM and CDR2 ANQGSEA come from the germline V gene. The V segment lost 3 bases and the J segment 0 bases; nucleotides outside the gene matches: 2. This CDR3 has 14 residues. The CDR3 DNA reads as TGCAGCGTTGACGGCGGGAGCTCCTACAATGAGCAGTTCTTC. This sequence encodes CSVDGGSSYNEQFF.

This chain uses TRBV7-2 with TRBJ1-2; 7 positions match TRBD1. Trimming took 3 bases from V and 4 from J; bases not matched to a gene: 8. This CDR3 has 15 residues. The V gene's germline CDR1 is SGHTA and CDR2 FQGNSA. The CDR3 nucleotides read TGTGCCAGCAGCTTGGAGGGAACAGGGGCCTATGGCTACACCTTC. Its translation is CASSLEGTGAYGYTF.

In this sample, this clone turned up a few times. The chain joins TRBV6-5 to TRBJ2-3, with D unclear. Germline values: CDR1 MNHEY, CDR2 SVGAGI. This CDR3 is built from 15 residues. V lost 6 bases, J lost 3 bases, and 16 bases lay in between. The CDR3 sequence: CASSQNTARTDTQYF. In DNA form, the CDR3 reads TGTGCCAGCAGCCAAAACACAGCTCGTACAGATACGCAGTATTTT.

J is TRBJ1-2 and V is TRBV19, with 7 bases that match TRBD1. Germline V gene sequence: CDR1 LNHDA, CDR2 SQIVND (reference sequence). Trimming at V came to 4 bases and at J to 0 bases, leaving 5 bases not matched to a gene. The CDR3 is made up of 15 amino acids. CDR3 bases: TGTGCCAGTAGTAAGGGGGCAGGGACTAACTATGGCTACACCTTC. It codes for CASSKGAGTNYGYTF.

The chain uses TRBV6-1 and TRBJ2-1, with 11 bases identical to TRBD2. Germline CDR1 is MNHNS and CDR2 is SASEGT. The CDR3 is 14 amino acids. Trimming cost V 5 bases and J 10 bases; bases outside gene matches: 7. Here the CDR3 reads CASSYSGRALEQFF. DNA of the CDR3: TGTGCCAGCAGTTATAGCGGGAGGGCCTTGGAGCAGTTCTTC.

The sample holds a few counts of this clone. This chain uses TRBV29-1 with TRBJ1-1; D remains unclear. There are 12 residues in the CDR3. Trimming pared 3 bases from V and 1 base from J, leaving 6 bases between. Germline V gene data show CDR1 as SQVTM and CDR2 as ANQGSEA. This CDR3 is CSVEQENTEAFF. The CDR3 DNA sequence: TGCAGCGTTGAGCAGGAGAACACTGAAGCTTTCTTT.

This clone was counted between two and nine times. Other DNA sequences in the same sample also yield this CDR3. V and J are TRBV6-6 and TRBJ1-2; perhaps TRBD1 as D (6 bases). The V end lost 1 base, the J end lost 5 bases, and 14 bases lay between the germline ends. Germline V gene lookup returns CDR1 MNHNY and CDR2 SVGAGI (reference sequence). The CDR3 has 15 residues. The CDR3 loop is CASSYFPQGPYGYTF. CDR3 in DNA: TGTGCCAGCAGTTACTTTCCTCAGGGGCCATATGGCTACACCTTC.

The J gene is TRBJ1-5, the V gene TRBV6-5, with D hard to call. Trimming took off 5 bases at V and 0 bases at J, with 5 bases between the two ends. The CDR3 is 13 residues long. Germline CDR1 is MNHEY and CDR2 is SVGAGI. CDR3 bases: TGTGCCAGCAGTGACACTAGCAATCAGCCCCAGCATTTT. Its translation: CASSDTSNQPQHF.